The 23 T cell receptor beta chains given below trace back to one sample, sequenced in a study of blood T cells in healthy people across ages. With a J-beta primer mix and a sample-barcoded 5' primer, a second PCR ran 7 to 11 cycles. Each CDR3 protein gets one entry after TCRdb re-called the 5' RACE reads with MiXCR. The table includes around 990,000 distinct CDR3 sequences, almost 25% detected once. These data also featured in a second study, about T cells of mothers and their children.

Sequences were obtained from blood. Source of these receptors: a girl aged 2 to 10 in good health.

This clonotype was found a few times. V is TRBV28 and J is TRBJ2-5; 12 bases are shared with TRBD2. Gene TRBJ2-7 matches the end of the DNA better, so the J call may be wrong. The CDR3 is made up of 16 amino acids. The V gene's germline CDR1 is MDHEN and CDR2 SYDVKM. This chain's CDR3 is CASRRRTSGTYYEQYF. The CDR3 region has the DNA TGTGCCAGCAGACGCAGGACTAGCGGGACTTACTACGAGCAGTACTTC.

This clonotype was counted between two and nine times. The chain carries TRBV5-5 and TRBJ2-1, with D maybe TRBD1 (6 bases). In germline, CDR1 is SGHKS, CDR2 YYEKEE (reference sequence). Deletions cut 2 bases from V and 9 bases from J, with 12 bases between. The CDR3 sequence is 13 residues long. This CDR3 is CASSFRAGVEQFF. CDR3 sequence (DNA): TGTGCCAGCAGCTTTCGGGCAGGGGTTGAGCAGTTCTTC.

The chain uses TRBV29-1 and TRBJ2-3; 7 nucleotides agree with TRBD2. The CDR3 runs 13 residues. Germline CDR1 SQVTM, CDR2 ANQGSEA. The ends lost 6 bases at V and 2 bases at J; junction bases unmatched: 5. For the CDR3, the DNA is TGCAGCGTACGGGAGGCCCTCACAGATACGCAGTATTTT. This encodes CSVREALTDTQYF.

The chain uses TRBV7-9 and TRBJ1-2; the D gene is possibly TRBD1 (5 bases). The CDR3 contains 15 residues. Looked up from germline, CDR1 is SEHNR and CDR2 is FQNEAQ (reference sequence). The V end was cut by 4 bases, the J end by 4 bases, with 16 bases between. The chain's CDR3 is CASSSREGDLYGYTF. As DNA, the CDR3 is TGTGCCAGCAGCTCCAGGGAAGGGGACCTCTATGGCTACACCTTC.

The chain carries TRBV12-3 or TRBV12-4 and TRBJ2-7; D remains ambiguous. V was trimmed by 1 base and J by 2 bases, leaving 6 bases between them. The CDR3 covers 13 residues. DNA of the CDR3: TGTGCCAGCAGTTTAGAGGAGCCCTACGAGCAGTACTTC. Protein sequence: CASSLEEPYEQYF.

This chain uses TRBV28 with TRBJ2-5; TRBD2 matches at 11 bases. The length of the CDR3 is 17 residues. Germline CDR1 and CDR2: MDHEN and SYDVKM. The junction had 10 bases not matched to a gene; V was cut back by 5 bases and J by 2 bases. This chain's CDR3 is CASSLERLAGTQETQYF. CDR3 DNA: TGTGCCAGCAGTCTAGAGCGACTAGCGGGGACTCAAGAGACCCAGTACTTC.

The chain couples TRBV11-2 to TRBJ1-1, with D possibly being TRBD1 (6 bases). The germline gives CDR1 SGHAT, CDR2 FQNNGV. CDR3 length: 17 residues. The germline V and J ends were trimmed by 2 bases and 4 bases, with 20 bases remaining between them. The CDR3 bases are TGTGCCAGCAGCTTAAGGGACACCCGCCGTTTGGTCACTGAAGCTTTCTTT. Its translation is CASSLRDTRRLVTEAFF.

The table lists this clonotype with many counts. This chain links TRBV4-2 with TRBJ2-3; either TRBD1 or TRBD2 may fit D (5 bases each). V shed 2 bases and J shed 2 bases, with 11 bases lying between them. Germline V gene lookup returns CDR1 LGHNA and CDR2 YNFKEQ. This CDR3 has 15 residues. The CDR3 sequence: CASSQKQGDTDTQYF. The DNA for the CDR3 is TGTGCCAGCAGCCAAAAGCAGGGAGACACAGATACGCAGTATTTT.

This clonotype was recorded many times. The chain employs TRBV9 and TRBJ2-3, with TRBD2 identical over 13 bases. In germline, CDR1 is SGDLS, CDR2 YYNGEE. The ends lost 0 bases at V and 2 bases at J; junction bases unmatched: 3. The CDR3 has 17 amino acids. The CDR3 is CASSVALAGGFTDTQYF. DNA for the CDR3: TGTGCCAGCAGCGTAGCACTAGCGGGGGGGTTCACAGATACGCAGTATTTT.

The CDR3 DNA sequence: TGTGCCAGCAGCCCTAACCGGGACAATGAGCAGTTCTTC. Its translation: CASSPNRDNEQFF. This chain joins TRBV7-8 and TRBJ2-1; D remains ambiguous. The CDR3 spans 13 residues. CDR1 and CDR2 (germline): SGHVS, FQNEAQ. V lost 5 bases, J lost 5 bases, and 10 bases lay in between.

The chain links TRBV7-8 to TRBJ1-4; possible D gene TRBD1, 5 bases. This CDR3 has 15 amino acids. From germline, CDR1 is SGHVS and CDR2 FQNEAQ. V shed 6 bases and J shed 8 bases, with 19 bases lying between them. Here the CDR3 reads CASSFRGRDPEKLFF. CDR3 sequence (DNA): TGTGCCAGCAGTTTTAGAGGCAGGGATCCAGAAAAACTGTTTTTT.

The rearrangement links TRBV7-2 to TRBJ2-5; tentatively, D is TRBD2 (5 bases). The J call may be faulty, since TRBJ2-1 better matches the DNA end. The CDR3 runs to 15 residues. Germline CDR1 and CDR2: SGHTA and FQGNSA. The CDR3 sequence: CASSLVALTNNEQFF. CDR3 bases: TGTGCCAGCAGCTTAGTAGCGCTGACAAACAATGAGCAGTTCTTC.

V gene TRBV29-1 combines with J gene TRBJ2-4, with 9 bases that match TRBD2. The CDR3 totals 16 residues. Germline CDR1 reads SQVTM; CDR2 reads ANQGSEA. V gave up 7 bases and J gave up 3 bases; unmatched junction bases: 13. The CDR3 sequence is CSASGGRAEDKNIQYF. DNA of the CDR3: TGCAGCGCGTCGGGCGGGAGGGCCGAGGACAAAAACATTCAGTACTTC.

The chain couples TRBV20-1 to TRBJ1-6; possibly TRBD1 for D (5 bases). V lost 3 bases to trimming and J lost 8 bases, with 23 bases between them. Germline lookup yields CDR1 DFQATT and CDR2 SNEGSKA (reference sequence). This CDR3 is 17 amino acids long. This chain's CDR3 is CSARSGHRTRLDSPLHF. CDR3 coding DNA: TGCAGTGCTAGGTCTGGACACAGAACCCGTCTCGATTCACCCCTCCACTTT.

This clonotype was detected once. The chain is built from TRBV9 and TRBJ2-5, with D possibly TRBD1 on 5 matching bases. The CDR3 is 16 amino acids. The V end lost 0 bases, the J end lost 1 base, and 13 bases lay between the germline ends. Germline V gene sequence: CDR1 SGDLS, CDR2 YYNGEE. CDR3 sequence reads: CASSVGDRLFQETQYF. The CDR3 nucleotides read TGTGCCAGCAGCGTAGGTGACAGATTATTCCAAGAGACCCAGTACTTC.

This chain links TRBV9 with TRBJ2-2; TRBD1 matches at 10 bases. V shed 4 bases and J 6 bases; nucleotides not matched to a gene: 6. This CDR3 spans 15 amino acids. The germline CDR1 and CDR2 sequences are SGDLS and YYNGEE. This chain's CDR3 is CASSPWTGGPGELFF. The CDR3 region has the DNA TGTGCCAGCAGCCCTTGGACAGGGGGGCCCGGGGAGCTGTTTTTT.

The table lists this clonotype with a few counts. This chain connects TRBV6-6 to TRBJ2-4; a possible D gene is TRBD2 (6 bases). With 7 bases removed from V and 4 bases from J, the gap between germline ends came to 11 bases. Germline lookup yields CDR1 MNHNY and CDR2 SVGAGI (reference sequence). This CDR3 region has 13 residues. CDR3 sequence reads: CASMGGSKNIQYF. The CDR3 coding sequence is TGTGCCAGCATGGGAGGTTCTAAAAACATTCAGTACTTC.

The V gene is TRBV7-2, the J gene TRBJ2-1; tentatively, D is TRBD1 (5 bases). The CDR3 loop spans 15 amino acids. In germline, CDR1 is SGHTA, CDR2 FQGNSA. Trimming removed 1 base at V and 5 bases at J, with 12 bases between. This CDR3 reads CASSLGTLLHNEQFF. The CDR3 DNA reads as TGTGCCAGCAGCTTAGGGACACTCTTACACAATGAGCAGTTCTTC.

The chain couples TRBV7-6 to TRBJ2-3; maybe TRBD2 (6 bases). Trimming stripped 4 bases from V and 2 bases from J, with 10 bases between. The CDR3 length is 14 residues. Germline assignment: CDR1 SGHVS and CDR2 FNYEAQ. The CDR3 DNA reads TGTGCCAGCAGCTCGGGGGTTACCACAGATACGCAGTATTTT. This gives the protein CASSSGVTTDTQYF. Drawing the rest from reference TRBV7-6 and TRBJ2-3, the complete variable domain is GAGVSQSPRYKVTKRGQDVALRCDPISGHVSLYWYRQALGQGPEFLTYFNYEAQQDKSGLPNDRFSAERPEGSISTLTIQRTEQRDSAMYRCASSSGVTTDTQYFGPGTRLTVL.

This clonotype was observed a handful of times. The chain employs TRBV12-3 or TRBV12-4 and TRBJ1-2; 9 positions agree with TRBD1. Unmatched junction bases numbered 9, after V lost 1 base and J lost 6 bases. This CDR3 is 16 amino acids long. The CDR3 spells CASSLGPTGGWDGYTF. The CDR3 DNA reads as TGTGCCAGCAGTTTAGGACCGACAGGGGGATGGGATGGCTACACCTTC.

The chain links TRBV13 to TRBJ2-4, with TRBD1 identical over 11 bases. This CDR3 spans 18 amino acids. Germline CDR1 PRHDT, CDR2 FYEKMQ (reference sequence). Unmatched junction bases numbered 14, after V lost 5 bases and J lost 5 bases. CDR3 nucleotide sequence: TGTGCCAGCAGCCCGAAACCGGGGACAGGGGGTCGTCAAAACATTCAGTACTTC. Its translation is CASSPKPGTGGRQNIQYF.

This rearrangement joins TRBV7-3 to TRBJ2-6; D ambiguous. V was shortened by 5 bases and J by 0 bases, with 8 bases between the two germline ends. This CDR3 is 15 amino acids long. The V gene's germline CDR1 is SGHTA and CDR2 FQGTGA. The CDR3 bases are TGTGCCAGCAGCGATCAGATCTCTGGGGCCAACGTCCTGACTTTC. It is translated as CASSDQISGANVLTF.

This clonotype was seen at least ten times. The V and J genes are TRBV7-2 and TRBJ2-7; unclear D gene. The CDR3 is 14 residues long. Germline values: CDR1 SGHTA, CDR2 FQGNSA. The V end lost 1 base, the J end lost 0 bases, and 7 bases lay between the germline ends. The CDR3 here is CASSLDRFSYEQYF. Here the CDR3 DNA reads TGTGCCAGCAGCTTAGACAGATTCTCCTACGAGCAGTACTTC. The full variable domain, rest sourced from reference TRBV7-2 and TRBJ2-7, is GAGVSQSPSNKVTEKGKDVELRCDPISGHTALYWYRQSLGQGLEFLIYFQGNSAPDKSGLPSDRFSAERTGGSVSTLTIQRTQQEDSAVYLCASSLDRFSYEQYFGPGTRLTVT.